This T cell receptor (beta chain) comes out of a study of cytomegalovirus exposure and HLA in healthy donors. Overall study findings and caveats: In vitro work confirmed that three CMV-associated chains recognize CMV antigens. In terms of immune exposure information, only CMV serostatus was available.

PCR involved 60 Vbeta and 13 Jbeta primers. TCRdb keeps only in-frame clones here, not all; method: immunoSEQ multiplex PCR. In the table there are roughly 150,000 clones, around 79% of which are singletons. On this clone: Antigen unknown.

The material sequenced was PBMCs. The TCR originated in a male donor in good health and CMV-seronegative.

The CDR3 DNA follows: TGTGCCAGCAGTGGGACAGGCGGGAGCAATCAGCCCCAGCATTTT. Translated: CASSGTGGSNQPQHF. V gene TRBV2 combines with J gene TRBJ1-5; 7 bases map to TRBD1. V lost 4 bases to trimming and J lost 1 base; unmatched junction nucleotides: 4. This CDR3 region has 15 residues. Germline CDR1 is SNHLY and CDR2 is FYNNEI.